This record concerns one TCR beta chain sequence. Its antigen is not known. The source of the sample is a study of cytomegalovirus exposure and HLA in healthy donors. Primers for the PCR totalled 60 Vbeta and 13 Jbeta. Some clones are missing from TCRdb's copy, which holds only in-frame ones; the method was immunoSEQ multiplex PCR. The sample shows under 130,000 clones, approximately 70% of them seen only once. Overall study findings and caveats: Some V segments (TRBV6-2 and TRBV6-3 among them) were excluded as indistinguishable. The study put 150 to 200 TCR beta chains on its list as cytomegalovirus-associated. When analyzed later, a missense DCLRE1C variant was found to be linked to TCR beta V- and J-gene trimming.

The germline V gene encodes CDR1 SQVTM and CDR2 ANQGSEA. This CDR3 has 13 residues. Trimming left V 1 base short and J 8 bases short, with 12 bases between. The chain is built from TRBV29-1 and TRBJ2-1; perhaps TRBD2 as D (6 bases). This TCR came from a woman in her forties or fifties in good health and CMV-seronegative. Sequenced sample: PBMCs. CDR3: CSVEGRGMHEQFF. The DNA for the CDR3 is TGCAGCGTTGAAGGGAGGGGAATGCATGAGCAGTTCTTC.